Below, 2 T cell receptor beta chains from the same sample are listed, as sequenced in a study of T cell responses to AZD1222 COVID-19 vaccine. Profiled with immunoSEQ multiplex PCR; TCRdb holds only in-frame clones, not every one. This sample has roughly 170,000 clones, with approximately 86% found just once. The material was peripheral blood, obtained on day 0 of AZD1222 vaccination. The receptors shown here come from an adult in good health.

V is TRBV5-1 and J is TRBJ1-2; D is uncertain. Germline V gene sequence: CDR1 SGHRS, CDR2 YFSETQ. V was pared by 3 bases and J by 3 bases, with 6 bases between. The CDR3 is 12 residues long. The CDR3 here is CASSSWDYGYTF. The CDR3 DNA follows: TGCGCCAGCAGCTCTTGGGACTATGGCTACACCTTC.

The rearrangement uses TRBV7-9 and TRBJ1-5, with a weak D call TRBD1 (5 bases). CDR3 length: 15 amino acids. Germline CDR1 SEHNR, CDR2 FQNEAQ (reference sequence). V shed 1 base and J shed 4 bases, with 11 bases lying between them. CDR3 sequence: CASSLGQGINQPQHF. As DNA, the CDR3 is TGTGCCAGCAGCTTAGGGCAGGGTATTAATCAGCCCCAGCATTTT.